These 27 T cell receptor beta chains were sequenced from one sample in a study of blood T cells in healthy people across ages. Together with a sample-barcoded 5' primer, a J-beta primer mix was included in a second PCR lasting about 6 to 12 cycles. In TCRdb, the 5' RACE reads were re-called with MiXCR into one record per CDR3 protein. The sample lists 650,000 to 800,000 distinct CDR3 sequences, 44% occurring once. The sample taken for sequencing was blood. Receptors originate from a man aged 60 to 69 in good health.

This chain joins TRBV9 and TRBJ2-5; 8 bases match TRBD1. The CDR3 covers 16 residues. Losses at the gene ends were 4 bases for V and 11 bases for J; bases not matched to a gene: 19. Germline V gene lookup returns CDR1 SGDLS and CDR2 YYNGEE. The CDR3 DNA is TGTGCCAGCAGCCCGAGGACAGGGACCTCCTACAATGAGCAGTACTTC. It specifies CASSPRTGTSYNEQYF.

The sample holds a few counts of this clonotype. The V call is TRBV7-2, the J call TRBJ2-5; D possibly corresponds to TRBD1 (5 bases). Germline lookup yields CDR1 SGHTA and CDR2 FQGNSA. The CDR3 extends over 14 amino acids. Trimming cost V 6 bases and J 2 bases, with 13 bases left between them. The CDR3 bases are TGTGCCAGCAGTCAGCCCCGACAGCAAGAGACCCAGTACTTC. Residues: CASSQPRQQETQYF.

This chain uses TRBV4-3 with TRBJ2-1, with 8 bases that match TRBD2. V dropped 4 bases and J dropped 9; count of bases not matched to a gene: 5. The CDR3 totals 13 residues. CDR1 is LGHNA, CDR2 YSLEER, per germline. The CDR3 DNA sequence: TGCGCCAGCAGCCGCCCTCGGGGGGGTGAGCAGTTCTTC. It codes for CASSRPRGGEQFF.

In its sample, this clonotype was seen a few times. This rearrangement joins TRBV2 to TRBJ2-3, with 10 bases matching TRBD2. Germline-derived CDR1 and CDR2 are SNHLY and FYNNEI. Trimming cost V 6 bases and J 0 bases; bases outside gene matches: 6. The length of the CDR3 is 16 residues. CDR3 region: CASRESGGVSTDTQYF. CDR3 nucleotides: TGTGCCAGCAGAGAAAGCGGGGGGGTTAGCACAGATACGCAGTATTTT.

This clonotype was observed a handful of times. This chain links TRBV5-1 with TRBJ2-5; 8 nucleotides match TRBD2. The trim removed 3 bases at V and 2 bases at J, leaving 6 bases unmatched. The germline V gene encodes CDR1 SGHRS and CDR2 YFSETQ. The CDR3 runs 15 residues. CDR3 DNA: TGCGCCAGCAGCTCTCAAGCGGGGGAGCAAGAGACCCAGTACTTC. Translated, it gives CASSSQAGEQETQYF.

This chain uses TRBV30 with TRBJ2-2, with D maybe TRBD1 (5 bases). Germline loops: CDR1 GTSNPN, CDR2 SVGIG (reference sequence). V was shortened by 0 bases and J by 7 bases, with 9 bases between the two germline ends. CDR3 length: 13 residues. The CDR3 coding sequence is TGTGCCTGGAGTGTAGCAGGGTTCGGGGAGCTGTTTTTT. Its translation is CAWSVAGFGELFF.

J is TRBJ1-2 and V is TRBV12-3 or TRBV12-4, with a weak D call TRBD1 (6 bases). V lost 3 bases and J 8 bases, leaving 16 bases between the germline ends. The CDR3 runs to 14 residues. The CDR3 sequence is CASSFVGGAKGYTF. DNA for the CDR3: TGTGCCAGCAGTTTTGTTGGGGGCGCGAAGGGCTACACCTTC.

Many counts were recorded for this clonotype. The V call is TRBV6-6, the J call TRBJ2-1; 10 bases align to TRBD2. The ends lost 5 bases at V and 6 bases at J; junction bases unmatched: 7. The length of the CDR3 is 15 residues. Germline CDR1 is MNHNY and CDR2 is SVGAGI (reference sequence). This chain's CDR3 is CASSARTSGLNEQFF. DNA of the CDR3: TGTGCCAGCAGTGCCCGGACTAGCGGCCTCAATGAGCAGTTCTTC.

The chain employs TRBV4-3 and TRBJ2-5; D might be TRBD1 or TRBD2, each matching 5 bases. The germline V and J ends were trimmed by 1 base and 0 bases, with 18 bases remaining between them. Germline values: CDR1 LGHNA, CDR2 YSLEER. The CDR3 loop spans 18 amino acids. CDR3: CASSQGSRSGTYQETQYF. CDR3 DNA sequence: TGCGCCAGCAGCCAAGGAAGCCGGTCGGGGACGTACCAAGAGACCCAGTACTTC.

J is TRBJ2-7 and V is TRBV5-4, with 11 bases identical to TRBD1. V gave up 3 bases and J gave up 2 bases; unmatched junction bases: 4. CDR3 length equals 15 residues. Germline CDR1 is SGHNT and CDR2 is YYREEE (reference sequence). The DNA for the CDR3 is TGTGCCAGCAGCTCGACGGGACAGGGGGCCTACGAGCAGTACTTC. It yields the protein CASSSTGQGAYEQYF.

A word on this clonotype: The junction shows a germline mismatch at one end, possibly a read error. V usage is TRBV5-1 and J usage is TRBJ2-1; D assignment may be TRBD1 or TRBD2 (6 bases each). The length of the CDR3 is 15 residues. Germline lookup yields CDR1 SGHRS and CDR2 YFSETQ. The CDR3 DNA follows: TGCGCCAGCAGCCCACAGGGTCCTGGGAGGAATGAGCGGTTCTTC. Translated: CASSPQGPGRNERFF.

This clonotype appeared many times. V and J are TRBV12-3 or TRBV12-4 and TRBJ1-2, with TRBD1 as a possible D gene (5 bases). The length of the CDR3 is 15 residues. The V gene lost 7 bases and the J gene lost 3 bases, with 18 bases spanning the gap. The DNA for the CDR3 is TGTGCCAGCACCCTTGGGGGAACAGGTGACTATGGCTACACCTTC. Encoded protein: CASTLGGTGDYGYTF.

This clonotype was seen more than once but under ten times. V gene TRBV5-6 combines with J gene TRBJ2-1; possibly TRBD1 for D (5 bases). The CDR3 contains 14 residues. Germline V gene lookup returns CDR1 SGHDT and CDR2 YYEEEE. Trimming removed 4 bases from V and 5 bases from J, with 13 bases in between. The CDR3 region is CASSLRTYHNEQFF. CDR3 coding DNA: TGTGCCAGCAGCCTAAGGACATATCACAATGAGCAGTTCTTC.

The CDR3 loop reads CSAFTGQGHRPKEQYF. The CDR3 DNA reads as TGCAGCGCCTTTACCGGACAGGGACATAGACCTAAAGAGCAGTACTTC. This chain uses TRBV29-1 with TRBJ2-7; TRBD1 agrees at 8 bases. In germline, CDR1 is SQVTM, CDR2 ANQGSEA. This CDR3 is built from 16 residues. With V trimmed by 7 bases and J by 7 bases, 21 bases remained unmatched.

The chain employs TRBV9 and TRBJ2-3; 14 bases are shared with TRBD2. Germline CDR1 reads SGDLS; CDR2 reads YYNGEE. After removal of 4 bases from V and 3 bases from J, the junction contained 10 bases not matched to a gene. The CDR3 extends over 18 amino acids. CDR3 DNA sequence: TGTGCCAGCAGCTTACTCGGACTAGCGGGGGGATTTACAGATACGCAGTATTTT. Translation: CASSLLGLAGGFTDTQYF.

The chain has TRBV11-2 and TRBJ2-1, with TRBD1 identical over 8 bases. The germline CDR1 and CDR2 sequences are SGHAT and FQNNGV. The CDR3 is 16 residues long. Trimming at V came to 1 base and at J to 2 bases, leaving 4 bases not matched to a gene. The CDR3 protein is CASSLVQGAAYNEQFF. The DNA for the CDR3 is TGTGCCAGCAGCTTAGTGCAGGGGGCCGCCTACAATGAGCAGTTCTTC.

The chain couples TRBV5-1 to TRBJ1-2; tentative D call: TRBD1 (5 bases). The CDR3 sequence is 15 residues long. The V gene lost 4 bases and the J gene lost 4 bases, with 17 bases spanning the gap. CDR1 is SGHRS and CDR2 is YFSETQ in the germline V gene. In DNA form, the CDR3 reads TGCGCCAGCAGCCCGGGACGCCCGTCGGGCTATGGCTACACCTTC. Its protein product is CASSPGRPSGYGYTF.

The V call is TRBV20-1, the J call TRBJ1-1, with 8 bases aligning to TRBD1. Germline V gives CDR1 DFQATT, CDR2 SNEGSKA (reference sequence). The CDR3 is 15 residues long. V trimming: 4 bases; J trimming: 4 bases; junction bases outside the gene matches: 11. CDR3 residues: CSAIDRGFRSTEAFF. CDR3 nucleotides: TGCAGTGCTATTGACAGGGGTTTTAGGAGCACTGAAGCTTTCTTT.

This clonotype was counted many times. This chain links TRBV5-8 with TRBJ2-7, with a weak D call TRBD2 (6 bases). The CDR3 contains 13 residues. V was clipped by 1 base and J by 5 bases, with 10 bases between them. Germline V gene data show CDR1 as SGHTS and CDR2 as YDEGEE. CDR3 sequence: CASSLMASDEQYF. The CDR3 region has the DNA TGTGCCAGCAGCTTGATGGCTAGCGACGAGCAGTACTTC.

This clonotype was recorded a few times. The J gene is TRBJ1-2, the V gene TRBV5-1; D uncertain. Trimming shortened V by 0 bases and J by 4 bases, and 13 bases separated the two germline ends. The CDR3 has 15 residues. Per the germline V gene, CDR1 is SGHRS and CDR2 is YFSETQ. CDR3 sequence: CASSLEFSGRYGYTF. The CDR3 DNA reads TGCGCCAGCAGCTTGGAATTCAGTGGCCGCTATGGCTACACCTTC.

This chain joins TRBV18 and TRBJ2-7, with D perhaps matching TRBD2 (5 bases). The CDR3 consists of 16 residues. Per the germline V gene, CDR1 is KGHSH and CDR2 is LQKENI. The V end lost 6 bases, the J end lost 2 bases, and 20 bases lay between the germline ends. The CDR3 sequence: CASSKVVQGRTYEQYF. The CDR3 DNA is TGTGCCAGCTCCAAAGTAGTACAAGGGAGAACCTACGAGCAGTACTTC.

In regard to this clonotype: A clone one base away is much larger, so this may be a read error. This chain uses TRBV7-2 with TRBJ2-1; possibly TRBD1 for D (5 bases). This CDR3 contains 13 residues. The ends were cut back, 5 bases at V and 11 bases at J, with 16 bases in the middle. The germline V gene has CDR1 SGHTA and CDR2 FQGNSA. The CDR3 bases are TGTGCCAGCAGCCCGCAGGGTTTGGATAAGCAGTTCTTC. It translates to CASSPQGLDKQFF.

V is TRBV7-2 and J is TRBJ2-7; D perhaps matches TRBD2 (5 bases). Trimming took off 6 bases at V and 0 bases at J, with 12 bases between the two ends. Germline V CDR1 and CDR2: SGHTA, FQGNSA. The CDR3 runs 14 residues. The CDR3 loop reads CASSPERYSYEQYF. In DNA form, the CDR3 reads TGTGCCAGCAGTCCCGAGCGGTACTCCTACGAGCAGTACTTC.

The V gene is TRBV2, the J gene TRBJ1-2; possible D gene TRBD1, 6 bases. Germline V gene lookup returns CDR1 SNHLY and CDR2 FYNNEI. Trimming removed 8 bases at V and 1 base at J, with 14 bases between. The CDR3 contains 14 residues. CDR3 sequence: CASRGGQGNYGYTF. CDR3 in DNA: TGTGCCAGCCGCGGGGGCCAGGGTAACTATGGCTACACCTTC.

The genes are TRBV7-7 and TRBJ2-1; a possible D gene is TRBD2 (6 bases). This CDR3 region has 15 residues. The V gene lost 6 bases and the J gene lost 2 bases, with 14 bases spanning the gap. CDR1 SSHAT and CDR2 FNYEAQ come from the germline V gene (reference sequence). CDR3 sequence (DNA): TGTGCCAGCAGTTTAATATTAGCGGCCTACAATGAGCAGTTCTTC. This encodes CASSLILAAYNEQFF.

This clonotype has only one observation. This chain links TRBV5-1 with TRBJ2-7; D remains ambiguous. There are 16 residues in the CDR3. Germline V CDR1 and CDR2: SGHRS, YFSETQ. The V and J ends lost 0 bases and 0 bases respectively, with 13 bases between them. CDR3 nucleotides: TGCGCCAGCAGCTTGGTATCAGTTACCAGCTCCTACGAGCAGTACTTC. Its protein is CASSLVSVTSSYEQYF. Supplemented by reference TRBV5-1 and TRBJ2-7, the full variable domain reads KAGVTQTPRYLIKTRGQQVTLSCSPISGHRSVSWYQQTPGQGLQFLFEYFSETQRNKGNFPGRFSGRQFSNSRSEMNVSTLELGDSALYLCASSLVSVTSSYEQYFGPGTRLTVT.

This clonotype appeared a few times. The rearrangement uses TRBV4-3 and TRBJ2-7, with 8 bases lining up with TRBD2. Trimming took 0 bases from V and 3 from J; bases not matched to a gene: 7. The germline V gene has CDR1 LGHNA and CDR2 YSLEER. The CDR3 sequence is 16 residues long. The CDR3 loop reads CASSQDAGGRYYEQYF. The CDR3 DNA follows: TGCGCCAGCAGCCAAGATGCGGGGGGACGATACTACGAGCAGTACTTC.